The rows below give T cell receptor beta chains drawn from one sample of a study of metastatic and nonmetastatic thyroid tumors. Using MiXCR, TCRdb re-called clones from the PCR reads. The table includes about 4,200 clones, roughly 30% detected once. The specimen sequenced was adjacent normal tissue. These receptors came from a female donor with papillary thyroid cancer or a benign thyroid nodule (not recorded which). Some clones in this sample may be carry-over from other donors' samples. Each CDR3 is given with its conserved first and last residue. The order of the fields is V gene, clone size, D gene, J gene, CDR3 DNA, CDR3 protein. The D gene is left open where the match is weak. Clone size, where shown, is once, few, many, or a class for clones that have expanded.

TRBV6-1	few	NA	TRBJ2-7	TGTGCCAGCAGTGTGGACAGCTTCTATGAGCAGTACTTC	CASSVDSFYEQYF
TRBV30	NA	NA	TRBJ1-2	TGTGCCTGGAGTGGGGGGCAGGGTGGTATTGCGGACTATGGCTACACCTTC	CAWSGGQGGIADYGYTF
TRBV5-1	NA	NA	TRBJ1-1	TGCGCCAGCAGCTTCGCAAACCCGAACACTGAAGCTTTCTTT	CASSFANPNTEAFF
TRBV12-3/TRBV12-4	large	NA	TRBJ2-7	TGTGCCAGCAGTCCGTTCAACAGCCACCTCTACGAGCAGTACTTC	CASSPFNSHLYEQYF
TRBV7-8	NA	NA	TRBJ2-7	TGTGCCAGCAGCCCCGGTCGGGACGGAACCTACGAGCAGTACTTC	CASSPGRDGTYEQYF
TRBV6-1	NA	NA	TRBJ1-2	TGTGCCAGCAGTCCGGGACCTAACTATGGCTACACCTTC	CASSPGPNYGYTF
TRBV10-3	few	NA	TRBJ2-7	TGTGCCATCAGTGGGGGGCCCTGGGACGAGCAGTACTTC	CAISGGPWDEQYF
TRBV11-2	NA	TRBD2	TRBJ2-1	TGTGCCAGCAGCCGATCAGCTAGCGGGAGCTGGAATGAGCAGTTCTTC	CASSRSASGSWNEQFF
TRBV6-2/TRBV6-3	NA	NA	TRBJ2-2	TGTGCCAGCAGCCCGGGACACCTTGGGGAGCTGTTTTTT	CASSPGHLGELFF
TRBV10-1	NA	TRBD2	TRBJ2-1	TGCGCCAGCAGTGAGTCGGGACTAGCGGGAGGTTATGAGCAGTTCTTC	CASSESGLAGGYEQFF
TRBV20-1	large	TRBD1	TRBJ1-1	TGCAGTGCTAGGATTACTAAAGACAGGGGCCGTATGAACACTGAAGCTTTCTTT	CSARITKDRGRMNTEAFF
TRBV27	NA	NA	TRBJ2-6	TGTGCCAGCAAGTCAAGACAGGTAATGAGTGGGGCCAACGTCCTGACTTTC	CASKSRQVMSGANVLTF
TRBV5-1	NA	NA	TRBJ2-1	TGCGCCAGCAGCCGTATGCCAGAGACATACAATGAGCAGTTCTTC	CASSRMPETYNEQFF
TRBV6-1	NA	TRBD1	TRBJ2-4	TGTGCCAGCAGTGAAGACATGCACGGGACAGTTAGAAACATTCAGTACTTC	CASSEDMHGTVRNIQYF
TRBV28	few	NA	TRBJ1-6	TGTGCCAGCAGTTTATATCTCGCAGGGGCTTCACCCCTCCACTTT	CASSLYLAGASPLHF
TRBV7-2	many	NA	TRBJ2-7	TGTGCCAGCAGCCAATTAGCGGCAACCTACGAGCAGTACTTC	CASSQLAATYEQYF
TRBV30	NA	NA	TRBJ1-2	TGTGCCTGGAAGATTCCAGGGGCGTACACCTTC	CAWKIPGAYTF
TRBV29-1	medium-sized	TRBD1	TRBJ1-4	TGCAGCGTTGCCACAGGGGTTCACGAAAAACTGTTTTTT	CSVATGVHEKLFF
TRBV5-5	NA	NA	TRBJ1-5	TGTGCCAGCAGCTCAAGGGGAGGGACGGGCAATCAGCCCCAGCATTTT	CASSSRGGTGNQPQHF
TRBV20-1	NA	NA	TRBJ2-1	TGCAGTGCCGTGGGCTCCAGTGGGAGGATTTCCCACAATGAGCAGTTCTTC	CSAVGSSGRISHNEQFF
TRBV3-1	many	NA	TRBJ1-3	TGTGCCAGCAGCCTGGGAAACACCATATATTTT	CASSLGNTIYF
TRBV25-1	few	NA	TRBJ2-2	TGTGCCAGCAGTGAACTACAGGGAAACACCGGGGAGCTGTTTTTT	CASSELQGNTGELFF
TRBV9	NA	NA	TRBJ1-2	TGTGCCAGCAGCGTAGTTACGGGGTACTATGGCTACACCTTC	CASSVVTGYYGYTF